This TCR beta chain derives from a study of response to subunit inactivated influenza vaccine. Overall study results and limits: Authors suggested each seasonal flu vaccination may recruit only limited numbers of new T cells.

The V gene lost 0 bases and the J gene lost 8 bases, with 19 bases spanning the gap. Germline-derived CDR1 and CDR2 are LNHNV and YYDKDF (reference sequence). CDR3 length: 17 residues. As to this clonotype: Its antigen remains unknown.

One entry per CDR3 protein, called by TCRdb with MiXCR from the RT-PCR reads. The data contain roughly 160,000 distinct CDR3 sequences, over 8.5% of them singletons. The chain combines TRBV15 with TRBJ1-4; no firm D call. The receptor was isolated from a man between 50 and 75 years old who received an inactivated influenza vaccine. The sequencing used CD8+ T cells sorted from PBMCs, collected less than 30 months after vaccination. CDR3 sequence (DNA): TGTGCCACCAGCAGAGAATACGCCGGCCGAAGCCGGGAAAAACTGTTTTTT. Translating it yields CATSREYAGRSREKLFF.